This T cell receptor (beta chain) was captured by sequencing in a study of tumor-infiltrating lymphocytes in primary liver carcinoma. Between roughly 20 and 32 mg of unsorted bulk tissue served as the source from which RNA and DNA were co-extracted. Trimming took 8 bases from V and 7 from J; bases not matched to a gene: 10. In germline, CDR1 is MNHEY, CDR2 SVGAGI. The CDR3 extends over 14 amino acids. This clonotype was picked up many times. Antigen unknown. Total RNA (approximately 500 ng) served as template for TCR beta cDNA synthesis primed by a constant-region primer. ARM-PCR was slightly modified, and three nested multiplex PCR rounds with it gave rise to the TCR beta libraries. The first two PCR rounds used TRBV1-TRBV30 primers with a Cbeta primer, roughly 10 cycles each. Via MiXCR, TCRdb re-called the multiplex PCR reads, giving one row per CDR3 protein. The sample contains tens of thousands of distinct CDR3 sequences, about 68% of which appear only once.

Study conclusions and caveats: For tumor-adjacent and tumor-blood pairs, overlap was less than that seen for tumor region pairs.

The sequence came from a man aged 35-49 years with primary liver carcinoma and hepatitis B virus infection. The sequenced sample was liver tumor tissue from sampling region 2. Sample subset: tumor region T2, inferior pole. The rearrangement uses TRBV6-5 and TRBJ2-1; 8 nucleotides line up with TRBD1. The CDR3 nucleotides are TGTGCCAGCGTCGGACAGGGACGGGGAAATGAGCAGTTCTTC. Translated, it gives CASVGQGRGNEQFF.